This is a list of T cell receptor beta chains from one sample in a study of blood T cell repertoires in COVID-19. Assay: immunoSEQ multiplex PCR; the TCRdb copy retains only in-frame clones and omits some. The sample comprises over 70,000 clones, 90% of which are singletons, and approximately 4.3% rests with the top ten. Sample: peripheral blood. The receptor set was obtained from a woman of 80 years or more with active or convalescent COVID-19. Each CDR3 is given with its conserved first and last residue. Fields, in order: D gene, V gene, CDR3 protein. The D gene is left open where the match is weak.

>NA|TRBV27
CASSPRVNEQYF
>TRBD1|TRBV19
CASSMGTDFYEQYF
>NA|TRBV9
CASSDQGTGELFF
>NA|TRBV5-4
CASSPYSGNTIYF
>NA|TRBV5-1
CASRDMAGNNEQFF
>TRBD1|TRBV10-1
CASSDPGQGHTEAFF
>TRBD1|TRBV7-9
CASSLTGTEAFF
>NA|TRBV6-5
CASSSRVGVNYGYTF
>NA|TRBV30
CAWSVQGQEYSNQPQHF
>NA|TRBV4-1
CASSQTFGSSSPTGELFF
>TRBD1|TRBV10-3
CAISESGGDRGAEAFF
>TRBD1|TRBV5-4
CASSPGQADEQFF
>NA|TRBV6-5
CASSAGKNTEAFF
>NA|TRBV5-5
CASSLVLDTQYF
>NA|TRBV27
CASRPGGVGTEAFF
>NA|TRBV7-2
CASSPSPYSNQPQHF
>NA|TRBV11-2
CASSTRINKSPQQFF
>TRBD1|TRBV5-5
CASGPGQGYNEQFF
>NA|TRBV9
CASSVGRGGNQPQHF
>NA|TRBV19
CASRLLGNQPQHF
>NA|TRBV6-2/TRBV6-3
CASSYNRGQETQYF
>NA|TRBV29-1
CSVDSGNYGYTF
>TRBD1|TRBV3-1/TRBV3-2
CASSRQGVPLHF
>TRBD1|TRBV6-5
CASSPGGYSYEQYF
>TRBD2|TRBV6-5
CASSYSPGLAGDEQFF
>TRBD2|TRBV27
CASSLSGIGNEQFF
>NA|TRBV9
CASSQGITNYNSPLHF
>TRBD1|TRBV6-5
CASSPRTGSNTEAFF
>NA|TRBV7-2
CASSLRGGTEELFF